The rows below give T cell receptor beta chains drawn from one sample of a study of blood T cell repertoires in COVID-19. Assay used: immunoSEQ multiplex PCR; TCRdb lists only in-frame clones, some missing. The table includes approximately 70,000 clones, about 80% detected once. The sequenced sample was peripheral blood. The source is a woman aged 70 to 79 with acute or convalescent COVID-19. Each CDR3 is given with its conserved first and last residue. Fields, in order: D gene, clone size, J gene, V gene, CDR3 DNA, CDR3 protein. The D gene is left open where the match is weak. Not all rows give a size; the values are once, few, many and, for expanded clones, a class.

>-|-|TRBJ2-7|TRBV7-2
TGTGCCAGCAGCTGGGCAGGGGTTGGGAACGAGCAGTACTTC
CASSWAGVGNEQYF
>TRBD2|few|TRBJ2-7|TRBV5-1
TGCGCCAGCAGCTTGGCCCCAGCGGGGGGTGCCTACGAGCAGTACTTC
CASSLAPAGGAYEQYF
>-|-|TRBJ2-7|TRBV28
TGTGCCAGCAGTTCACGACAGACCGGGTGGGGTGAGCAGTACTTC
CASSSRQTGWGEQYF
>TRBD1|-|TRBJ2-3|TRBV7-2
TGTGCCAGCAGCGAGCCGGGACAGGGCCTTGTAGATACGCAGTATTTT
CASSEPGQGLVDTQYF
>-|-|TRBJ1-2|TRBV7-8
TGTGCCAGCAGCTTATATGAGGCTTATGGCTACACCTTC
CASSLYEAYGYTF
>-|-|TRBJ2-1|TRBV5-4
TGTGCCAGCAGCCTTCCGGACAATGAGCAGTTCTTC
CASSLPDNEQFF
>TRBD2|few|TRBJ2-5|TRBV5-4
TGTGCCAGCAGCCCTAGCGGGAGGGGCGGGGAGACCCAGTACTTC
CASSPSGRGGETQYF
>-|once|TRBJ1-2|TRBV18
TGTGCCAGCTCACAGGAGGCCTATGGCTACACCTTC
CASSQEAYGYTF
>-|-|TRBJ2-6|TRBV28
TGTGCCAGCAGCCCCCCGTGGAGTCTATCTGGGGCCAACGTCCTGACTTTC
CASSPPWSLSGANVLTF
>TRBD1|-|TRBJ1-2|TRBV7-9
TGTGCCAGCAGCCCTATGGACAGGACTAACTATGGCTACACCTTC
CASSPMDRTNYGYTF
>TRBD1|once|TRBJ2-6|TRBV19
TGTGCCAGTAGTGCCCGACAGGGTGCTGGGGCCAACGTCCTGACTTTC
CASSARQGAGANVLTF
>-|-|TRBJ2-2|TRBV5-1
TGCGCCAGCAGCTTGGCCGGCGGGACGGGCACCGGGGAGCTGTTTTTT
CASSLAGGTGTGELFF
>-|-|TRBJ2-2|TRBV5-4
TGTGCCAGCAGCTTAAGAGAGACCGGGGAGCTGTTTTTT
CASSLRETGELFF
>TRBD1|-|TRBJ2-6|TRBV7-9
TGTGCCAGCAGCGCCGGGACAGGGTCCCTCGGGGGGGCCAACGTCCTGACTTTC
CASSAGTGSLGGANVLTF
>TRBD2|-|TRBJ2-2|TRBV7-2
TGTGCCAGCCCCGGGACTACGAACACCGGGGAGCTGTTTTTT
CASPGTTNTGELFF
>-|few|TRBJ1-6|TRBV4-2
TGTGCCAGCAGCCCGGGGAGCTCCTATAATTCACCCCTCCACTTT
CASSPGSSYNSPLHF
>-|few|TRBJ1-1|TRBV18
TGTGCCAGCTCACCGACGCGACCGGAGTCTACCACTGAAGCTTTCTTT
CASSPTRPESTTEAFF
>-|few|TRBJ2-2|TRBV29-1
TGCAGCGTTGTGGAGGTTCGGGAAACCGGGGAGCTGTTTTTT
CSVVEVRETGELFF
>-|many|TRBJ1-5|TRBV6-2/TRBV6-3
TGTGCCAGCAGTCACAATAGCAATCAGCCCCAGCATTTT
CASSHNSNQPQHF
>TRBD1|-|TRBJ1-2|TRBV5-1
TGCGCCAGCAGCTCGGGACAGGGTAACTATGGCTACACCTTC
CASSSGQGNYGYTF
>TRBD2|-|TRBJ2-5|TRBV5-1
TGCGCCAGCAGCTTGGTAACGGGAGGACTACAAGAGACCCAGTACTTC
CASSLVTGGLQETQYF
>-|-|TRBJ1-2|TRBV6-6
TGTGCCAGCAGTTACCCCCCTAATGCGGGCGGCTACACCTTC
CASSYPPNAGGYTF
>-|-|TRBJ1-2|TRBV3-1/TRBV3-2
TGTGCCAGCAGCCCCGGCGGGGGGTATGGCTACACCTTC
CASSPGGGYGYTF
>-|-|TRBJ2-5|TRBV19
TGTGCCAGTAGTACAATGGCGGGAACGGAGACCCAGTACTTC
CASSTMAGTETQYF
>-|once|TRBJ2-3|TRBV5-5
TGTGCCAGCAGCTTGAGCGGTTCGCCCACAGATACGCAGTATTTT
CASSLSGSPTDTQYF
>TRBD1|-|TRBJ1-2|TRBV19
TGTGCCAGTAGTAAAACCGGGACAGGGTCTTACGACTATGGCTACACCTTC
CASSKTGTGSYDYGYTF
>-|-|TRBJ2-7|TRBV29-1
TGCAGCGTTGATCTCGGCGGGTACGAGCAGTACTTC
CSVDLGGYEQYF
>TRBD1|-|TRBJ2-7|TRBV7-8
TGTGCCAGCAGCTTAAGGACAGGGCTATACGAGCAGTACTTC
CASSLRTGLYEQYF
>TRBD1|-|TRBJ2-5|TRBV12-5
TGTGCTAGTGGTACCGGACAGGGGCAGACCCAGTACTTC
CASGTGQGQTQYF
>-|-|TRBJ1-2|TRBV28
TGTGCCAGCAGTTTCCTGGCGGATGGCTACACCTTC
CASSFLADGYTF
>-|few|TRBJ2-1|TRBV7-2
TGTGCCAGCAGCCCCCTGGGGGCGGGAGATGTCAATGAGCAGTTCTTC
CASSPLGAGDVNEQFF
>-|-|TRBJ2-7|TRBV6-1
TGTGCCAGCAGTGAAGGGTCCGCCTACAGGTACGAGCAGTACTTC
CASSEGSAYRYEQYF
>TRBD1|-|TRBJ2-1|TRBV7-2
TGTGCCAGCAACGCAAGACAGGGCTCCTACAATGAGCAGTTCTTC
CASNARQGSYNEQFF
>TRBD1|-|TRBJ1-4|TRBV7-6
TGTGCCAGCAGGCCTGGGACAGCAACTAATGAAAAACTGTTTTTT
CASRPGTATNEKLFF
>TRBD1|-|TRBJ1-5|TRBV19
TGTGCCAGTAGTATCCCCGACAGGGGTAGTCAGCCCCAGCATTTT
CASSIPDRGSQPQHF
>TRBD1|-|TRBJ1-2|TRBV6-5
TGTGCCAGCAGTTTCCGACAGGGAGGCGGCTACACCTTC
CASSFRQGGGYTF
>TRBD1|-|TRBJ2-1|TRBV28
TGTGCCAGCAGTCCCTTGGCCCCACAGGACAGGGGGCTCAACAATGAGCAGTTCTTC
CASSPLAPQDRGLNNEQFF
>TRBD1|-|TRBJ1-1|TRBV29-1
TGCAGCGTTCGAAGGGGGCTCCAACCGAACACTGAAGCTTTCTTT
CSVRRGLQPNTEAFF
>TRBD2|-|TRBJ2-5|TRBV2
TGTGCCAGCAGCTTCTCCGGGACTAGCGAAGAGACCCAGTACTTC
CASSFSGTSEETQYF
>-|once|TRBJ2-2|TRBV5-4
TGTGCCAGCAGCCCCGGGGGATTGATCACCGGGGAGCTGTTTTTT
CASSPGGLITGELFF
>TRBD1|-|TRBJ2-5|TRBV7-2
TGTGCCAGCAGCTTGCCCCTCGGCGACAGGGGGCGTCCAGAGACCCAGTACTTC
CASSLPLGDRGRPETQYF
>TRBD2|-|TRBJ2-6|TRBV10-3
TGTGCCATCAGTGAGTGGGGGAGGGCTACCTCTGGGGCCAACGTCCTGACTTTC
CAISEWGRATSGANVLTF
>TRBD1|-|TRBJ2-7|TRBV4-2
TGTGCCAGCAGCCCCCGGGACAGGGCATCCTACGAGCAGTACTTC
CASSPRDRASYEQYF
>-|-|TRBJ2-1|TRBV29-1
TGCAGCGTTGAAAAGAGACAATCCTACAATGAGCAGTTCTTC
CSVEKRQSYNEQFF
>-|-|TRBJ1-2|TRBV7-9
TGTGCCAGCAGCTTAGTTGGAAACCTGGGGGGTGGCTACACCTTC
CASSLVGNLGGGYTF
>-|-|TRBJ2-3|TRBV7-2
TGTGCCAGCAGCTTATTTATCGATACGCAGTATTTT
CASSLFIDTQYF
>-|-|TRBJ1-3|TRBV3-1/TRBV3-2
TGTGCCAGCAGCCAAGAATCCGTAAAGGGGCAAGGCCTCACCGAGGGAAACACCATATATTTT
CASSQESVKGQGLTEGNTIYF
>TRBD2|-|TRBJ2-3|TRBV5-1
TGCGCCAGCAACCGGGGGGGACTCAGCACAGATACGCAGTATTTT
CASNRGGLSTDTQYF